This T cell receptor beta chain was recovered during a study of T-cell memory formation after mild COVID-19 (dated by TCRdb to about 2021). For context, the study as a whole: Most TCR sequence clusters were specific to one of the two donors. Two young, previously healthy adult volunteers made up the cohort, one male and one female. In a couple of donors, T-cell clones that expanded and contracted after mild COVID-19 were tracked by sequencing TCRalpha and TCRbeta repertoires over time.

Turning to this clonotype: The antigen this receptor binds is unknown. No per-base quality is available; no much larger clone lies one base away.

Ficoll-Paque density gradient centrifugation was used to isolate PBMCs. The sample was run on an Illumina NovaSeq 6000. TCRalpha and TCRbeta cDNA libraries were built by 5'RACE with constant-segment primers, adding sample barcodes and unique molecular identifiers. RNA was extracted from every sample with Trizol reagent. Library amplification was performed in two PCR steps, and a second sample barcode and Illumina TruSeq adapters were introduced in the second step. The libraries were sequenced on an Illumina NovaSeq using 2 x 150 bp paired-end reads. The original methods were these. Demultiplexing of reads and collapsing into UMI-guided consensus sequences were performed with migec v1.2.7. Using mixcr v2.1.11, the UMI consensuses were aligned to TRA and TRB V and J templates and assembled into clonotypes. A clonotype was counted as expanded or contracted only if both edgeR and NoisET called the change significant, with noise models trained on biological replicates. For edgeR calls, the cutoffs were a false discovery rate-adjusted p below 0.01 and a log2 fold-change threshold of 1. As an exploratory analysis of dynamics, max-normalized trajectories of the 1000 most abundant clonotypes were examined with PCA combined with hierarchical clustering. Separately sequenced CD4+ and CD8+ repertoires were used to assign the CD4 or CD8 phenotype of responding clones. TCRdb cleaned the public reads at Q25 with fastp, built clones with MiXCR and kept in-frame beta chains. CDR3 protein sequences are deduplicated, and each keeps its most common genes and DNA. For this entry, the V and J calls and clone size follow TCRdb and not the study's own pipeline. Counted in this sample were hundreds of thousands of distinct CDR3 sequences; roughly 18% of them appeared once. Together, the top ten hold 12% of the sample.

General conclusions and limits of the study: Some responding clones were detected in pre-infection memory, which suggested that pre-existing cross-reactive memory T cells had joined the SARS-CoV-2 response. Balanced CD4/CD8 phenotypes were observed for clones contracting from day 15 to 85, whereas a bias towards CD4+ was observed for a second wave of clones expanding from day 15 to 37. Only a couple of mild cases were covered by the study, and larger cohorts that include severe cases with pre-infection samples were considered necessary. Contracting CD4+ clones were found mainly in CM and EM memory subsets, while CD8+ clones were enriched in EMRA. Whether the second-wave clones peaking on day 37 were SARS-CoV-2 specific was not confirmed.

This TCR was recovered from an adult woman who had mild COVID-19 (a few samples of this study predate the infection). The sample titles of this study are shuffled in the database, so cell type and time point are left out; the donor was told from shared clones. Sequenced material: PBMCs or a T cell subset sorted from them (not recorded which).

The CDR3 region reads CAWSSWDRGYEQYF. In nucleotides, the sequence is TGTGCCTGGAGTAGTTGGGACAGGGGATACGAGCAGTACTTC. The chain was built from TRBV30 and TRBJ2-7; 10 central nucleotides agree with TRBD1. The CDR3 measures 14 amino acids from cysteine to phenylalanine. The read is trimmed to its CDR3 DNA, 42 bases read in frame from base 1. V loses 2 bases at its end and J loses 4 bases; junction bases beyond the gene matches: 5. Via the germline V gene (reference sequence), CDR1 is GTSNPN and CDR2 SVGIG.